This TCR beta chain was retrieved from a study of CD8+CD57+ T cells in acquired aplastic anemia. CDR1 is MGHRA and CDR2 is YSYEKL in the germline V gene. With 2 bases clipped from V and 0 bases from J, the junction kept 7 bases outside the gene matches. The CDR3 covers 17 residues. This clonotype was recorded many times. Investigators profiled TCR beta VDJ and CDR3 from genomic DNA template. TCRdb ran MiXCR on the reads and lists one entry per CDR3 protein. The repertoire holds approximately 200,000 distinct CDR3 sequences, approximately 50% seen once, with about a sixth in the top ten. The sequence was obtained from a human donor in good health, serving as a control. V is TRBV4-1 and J is TRBJ1-3; 7 positions match TRBD1. Sequenced sample: sorted CD4+, CD8+, or CD8+CD57+ T cells (not recorded which) from PBMCs. The CDR3 reads CASSQPLGQHSGNTIYF. Here the CDR3 DNA reads TGCGCCAGCAGCCAACCGCTGGGACAGCACTCTGGAAACACCATATATTTT.